Listed below are T cell receptor beta chains from one sample, sequenced in a study of blood T cells in healthy people across ages. One entry per CDR3 protein, called by TCRdb with MiXCR from the 5' RACE reads. The sample holds about 1.4 million distinct CDR3 sequences, around 59% seen once. What was sequenced was blood. These receptors originate from a young man in good health. CDR3s include the opening cysteine and the closing phenylalanine or tryptophan. The D gene is left open where the match is weak. Clone size is shown for a subset of rows, as once, few, many or a class of expanded clone.

d_call j_call v_call clone_size cdr3_length cdr3_aa cdr3_nt
. TRBJ2-7 TRBV6-5 . 13 CATQRKGPYEQYF TGTGCCACCCAAAGGAAAGGGCCCTACGAGCAGTACTTC
TRBD1 TRBJ2-7 TRBV7-2 few 16 CASSLEGTGASYEQYF TGTGCCAGCAGCTTAGAGGGGACAGGGGCCTCCTACGAGCAGTACTTC
TRBD1 TRBJ2-5 TRBV12-3/TRBV12-4 few 17 CASSFALLWTGEETQYF TGTGCCAGCAGTTTTGCCTTACTCTGGACAGGGGAAGAGACCCAGTACTTC
. TRBJ2-3 TRBV5-5 few 12 CASTLRTDTQYF TGTGCCAGCACCCTCCGCACAGATACGCAGTATTTT
TRBD1 TRBJ2-7 TRBV4-1 . 15 CASSHDTGVPYEQYF TGCGCCAGCAGCCATGATACAGGGGTGCCCTACGAGCAGTACTTC
TRBD1 TRBJ1-6 TRBV7-8 . 14 CASSIGQDNSPLHF TGTGCCAGCAGCATCGGACAGGATAATTCACCCCTCCACTTT
TRBD1 TRBJ2-3 TRBV7-9 . 12 CATDRDTDTQYF TGTGCCACCGACAGGGACACAGATACGCAGTATTTT
TRBD2 TRBJ2-3 TRBV5-1 few 15 CASRASGNPTDTQYF TGCGCCAGCAGGGCTAGCGGGAACCCTACAGATACGCAGTATTTT
. TRBJ2-3 TRBV6-6 . 15 CASSHGYLRTDTQYF TGTGCCAGCAGTCACGGTTACCTCCGCACAGATACGCAGTATTTT
TRBD2 TRBJ2-1 TRBV20-1 . 15 CSARTTSGRYNEQFF TGCAGTGCTAGAACCACTAGCGGGAGGTACAATGAGCAGTTCTTC
. TRBJ2-5 TRBV6-4 . 13 CASSEGAQETQYF TGTGCCAGCAGTGAGGGGGCGCAAGAGACCCAGTACTTC
. TRBJ1-5 TRBV4-2 few 15 CASSQERQGAQPQHF TGTGCCAGCAGCCAAGAGCGGCAGGGTGCTCAGCCCCAGCATTTT
. TRBJ2-2 TRBV4-1 . 14 CASSQLGNTGELFF TGTGCCAGCAGTCAATTAGGGAACACCGGGGAGCTGTTTTTT
. TRBJ2-1 TRBV10-2 few 11 CASSDLGEQFF TGCGCCAGCAGTGACCTGGGTGAGCAGTTCTTC
. TRBJ2-3 TRBV5-1 . 15 CVSSLDGLRTDTQYF TGCGTCAGCAGCTTGGATGGACTACGCACAGATACGCAGTATTTT
. TRBJ1-2 TRBV11-2 . 13 CASSLASTRGHTF TGTGCCAGCAGCTTAGCCTCAACTCGAGGCCACACCTTC
TRBD2 TRBJ2-1 TRBV7-2 . 15 CASTLWEGPYNEQFF TGTGCCAGCACCCTTTGGGAGGGGCCCTACAATGAGCAGTTCTTC
. TRBJ2-3 TRBV11-2 . 17 CASSLKPGPPSADTQYF TGCGCCAGCAGCTTAAAGCCGGGACCCCCGAGTGCAGATACGCAGTATTTT
. TRBJ2-7 TRBV4-1 . 13 CASSHGSPGEQYF TGCGCCAGCAGCCACGGGAGTCCGGGGGAGCAGTACTTC
. TRBJ1-6 TRBV6-5 few 15 CASSYSRGGNSPLHF TGTGCCAGCAGTTACTCGAGGGGGGGTAATTCACCCCTCCACTTT
TRBD1 TRBJ2-4 TRBV20-1 . 18 CSARGIPLPLDRHNIQYF TGCAGTGCTAGAGGGATCCCCCTCCCGCTGGACAGGCACAACATTCAGTACTTC
TRBD2 TRBJ2-1 TRBV11-1 . 16 CASSLGSSSGRREQFF TGTGCCAGCAGCTTGGGGTCGTCTAGCGGGAGACGTGAGCAGTTCTTC
TRBD2 TRBJ2-3 TRBV20-1 few 15 CSAPGTSGGTDTQYF TGCAGTGCTCCCGGGACTAGCGGGGGGACAGATACGCAGTATTTT
. TRBJ2-7 TRBV6-1 . 12 CASTWTESEQYF TGTGCCAGTACATGGACAGAGAGCGAGCAGTACTTC
. TRBJ1-2 TRBV4-1 few 13 CASSQQGIGGYTF TGCGCCAGCAGCCAACAGGGGATCGGGGGCTACACCTTC
. TRBJ1-5 TRBV12-3/TRBV12-4 . 16 CASSLGLPIANQPQHF TGTGCCAGCAGTTTAGGGTTGCCGATTGCCAATCAGCCCCAGCATTTT
. TRBJ1-6 TRBV7-9 . 15 CASSFQGRDNSPLHF TGTGCCAGCAGTTTTCAGGGGAGGGATAATTCACCCCTCCACTTT
TRBD2 TRBJ2-1 TRBV27 . 15 CASNSGTSGSYEQFF TGTGCCAGCAATTCCGGGACTAGCGGGAGCTATGAGCAGTTCTTC
TRBD2 TRBJ2-5 TRBV20-1 . 13 CSARDGGKETQYF TGCAGTGCTAGAGACGGGGGGAAAGAGACCCAGTACTTC
. TRBJ1-2 TRBV27 . 13 CASSLSQGLSYTF TGTGCCAGCAGTTTATCGCAGGGGCTCAGCTACACCTTC
. TRBJ1-2 TRBV7-2 . 13 CASSPGPQYGYTF TGTGCCAGCAGCCCGGGGCCTCAATATGGCTACACCTTC
. TRBJ1-6 TRBV20-1 . 15 CSAIVGGGYNSPLHF TGCAGTGCCATAGTCGGGGGTGGATATAATTCACCCCTCCACTTT
. TRBJ1-2 TRBV2 . 13 CASSQGRVVGYTF TGTGCCAGCAGCCAAGGCAGGGTTGTCGGCTACACCTTC
TRBD1 TRBJ2-1 TRBV11-2 . 17 CASSPGQGATDYNEQFF TGTGCCAGCAGCCCTGGACAGGGGGCGACGGACTACAATGAGCAGTTCTTC
. TRBJ1-2 TRBV6-6 . 17 CASSYRSPPDANYGYTF TGTGCCAGCAGTTATCGGTCGCCCCCAGACGCTAACTATGGCTACACCTTC
TRBD1 TRBJ2-7 TRBV5-4 . 15 CASSSSPGQGYEQYF TGTGCCAGCAGCTCCAGCCCGGGACAGGGGTACGAGCAGTACTTC
TRBD2 TRBJ2-1 TRBV7-9 . 15 CASITGLAEGNEQFF TGTGCCAGCATCACAGGACTAGCGGAGGGGAATGAGCAGTTCTTC
. TRBJ2-1 TRBV29-1 . 13 CSARGQSQETQFF TGCAGCGCGCGGGGACAGTCCCAAGAGACCCAGTTCTTC
TRBD1 TRBJ2-7 TRBV20-1 . 14 CSASRDRASYEQYF TGCAGTGCTAGCCGGGACAGGGCCTCCTACGAGCAGTACTTC
. TRBJ1-2 TRBV5-1 few 15 CASSFGDTTNYGYTF TGCGCCAGCAGCTTTGGAGACACCACTAACTATGGCTACACCTTC
TRBD1 TRBJ1-2 TRBV4-1 . 15 CASSQLQGVLTGYTF TGCGCCAGCAGCCAACTACAGGGGGTTCTAACTGGCTACACCTTC
. TRBJ1-4 TRBV14 once 13 CASSRGHGEKLFF TGTGCCAGCAGCCGAGGACATGGTGAAAAACTGTTTTTT
. TRBJ1-2 TRBV7-2 few 14 CASSLTSGFDGYTF TGTGCCAGCAGTCTTACGTCCGGTTTCGATGGCTACACCTTC
. TRBJ1-6 TRBV7-9 . 15 CASSSTRSYNSPLHF TGTGCCAGCAGCTCAACCAGATCTTATAATTCACCCCTCCACTTT
TRBD1 TRBJ2-1 TRBV20-1 . 12 CSARMGQGGQFF TGCAGTGCTAGGATGGGACAGGGTGGCCAGTTCTTC
. TRBJ2-7 TRBV20-1 . 12 CSAQRGGNEQYF TGCAGTGCTCAGCGTGGGGGCAATGAGCAGTACTTC
. TRBJ2-1 TRBV20-1 . 15 CSAVFGGALDNEQFF TGCAGTGCAGTCTTTGGGGGGGCTCTTGACAATGAGCAGTTCTTC
. TRBJ1-2 TRBV7-6 . 12 CASSPGQGGYTF TGTGCCAGCAGCCCCGGCCAGGGTGGCTACACCTTC
. TRBJ2-3 TRBV9 . 12 CASSGARDTQYF TGTGCCAGCAGCGGCGCCAGGGATACGCAGTATTTT
. TRBJ1-5 TRBV9 . 14 CASSVWDGGQPQHF TGTGCCAGCAGCGTTTGGGACGGCGGCCAGCCCCAGCATTTT
. TRBJ2-5 TRBV29-1 many 12 CSVEENEETQYF TGCAGCGTTGAGGAGAATGAAGAGACCCAGTACTTC
TRBD2 TRBJ2-5 TRBV12-3/TRBV12-4 . 15 CASSASGGARETQYF TGTGCCAGCAGCGCTAGCGGGGGGGCCCGTGAGACCCAGTACTTC
. TRBJ2-5 TRBV4-2 . 16 CASSQVSFPGRETQYF TGTGCCAGCAGCCAAGTTAGCTTTCCAGGAAGAGAGACCCAGTACTTC
. TRBJ1-5 TRBV7-2 few 15 CASSPQPYSNQPQHF TGTGCCAGCAGCCCTCAGCCGTATAGCAATCAGCCCCAGCATTTT
. TRBJ2-7 TRBV2 . 16 CATMGGQITGSYEQYF TGTGCCACGATGGGCGGACAAATTACTGGCTCCTACGAGCAGTACTTC